This TCR beta chain was identified in a study of T-cell memory formation after mild COVID-19. General study points: Day 15 to 85 contracting clones showed balanced CD4/CD8; later expanders leaned CD4+.

MiXCR was run by TCRdb on the 5' RACE reads, yielding one entry per CDR3 protein. The sample has under 250,000 distinct CDR3 sequences, approximately 15% seen once; the top ten hold around 2.2%. This clonotype turned up a few times. What it binds is not known. This CDR3 contains 12 residues. The V and J ends lost 4 bases and 7 bases respectively, with 11 bases between them. CDR1 SGHRS and CDR2 YFSETQ come from the germline V gene. The TCR originated in an adult woman who had mild COVID-19 (a few samples of this study predate the infection). Cell type and time point are not known. The chain has TRBV5-1 and TRBJ1-1, with a tentative D call TRBD1 (6 bases). The material sequenced was PBMCs or a T cell subset sorted from them (not recorded which). This CDR3 is CASSHQGIEAFF. For the CDR3, the DNA is TGCGCCAGCAGCCATCAGGGGATTGAAGCTTTCTTT.